Listed here are 6 T cell receptor beta chains from one sample, sequenced in a study of T cell repertoires in cytomegalovirus infection. TCRdb reanalysed the reads using MiXCR and keeps one entry per CDR3 protein. The top ten clones hold 12% of a sample with a few hundred thousand distinct CDR3 sequences, 15% to 20% of them seen once. Source material: PBMCs. These receptors were obtained from a human donor in good health (CMV status not recorded). Some clones in this sample may be carry-over from other donors' samples.

At least ten counts were recorded for this clonotype. The chain combines TRBV7-8 with TRBJ2-7; D not certain. Germline V gives CDR1 SGHVS, CDR2 FQNEAQ. This CDR3 contains 14 residues. V gave up 7 bases and J gave up 0 bases, with 13 bases separating them. The CDR3 loop reads CASMAGRSSYEQYF. As DNA, the CDR3 is TGTGCCAGCATGGCCGGACGGAGCTCCTACGAGCAGTACTTC.

In its sample, this clonotype was seen a few times. The rearrangement joins TRBV11-1 to TRBJ2-2; TRBD2 agrees at 16 bases. The CDR3 covers 19 residues. CDR1 is SGHAT, CDR2 FQDESV, per germline (reference sequence). V was clipped by 5 bases and J by 4 bases; unmatched bases: 10. The CDR3 spells CASSRPGLAGGHVTGELFF. CDR3 nucleotide sequence: TGTGCCAGCAGCCGCCCGGGACTAGCGGGGGGGCATGTCACCGGGGAGCTGTTTTTT.

In this sample, this clonotype turned up a few times. The CDR3 loop is CREWGAGNGWHYGYTF. DNA of the CDR3: TGCAGGGAGTGGGGGGCAGGGAACGGGTGGCACTATGGCTACACCTTC. V and J are TRBV20-1 and TRBJ1-2, with a weak D call TRBD1 (6 bases). CDR3 size: 16 residues. Germline lookup yields CDR1 DFQATT and CDR2 SNEGSKA (reference sequence).

This clonotype appeared many times. This chain links TRBV7-9 with TRBJ1-4, with a weak D call TRBD1 (5 bases). V dropped 1 base and J dropped 4 bases, with 16 bases sitting between them. The CDR3 covers 17 residues. Germline CDR1 SEHNR, CDR2 FQNEAQ (reference sequence). Here the CDR3 reads CASSLGPGHGDNEKLFF. The CDR3, as DNA: TGTGCCAGCAGCTTAGGCCCCGGACACGGCGATAATGAAAAACTGTTTTTT.

Regarding this clonotype: This may be a read error, as it is one base from a much larger clone. The CDR3 region has the DNA TGCAGTGCTAAACATATAGGACCCTACGAGCAGTACTTC. This translates into CSAKHIGPYEQYF. The chain couples TRBV20-1 to TRBJ2-7; no reliable D call. Germline-derived CDR1 and CDR2 are DFQATT and SNEGSKA (reference sequence). The CDR3 consists of 13 residues. Deletions cut 4 bases from V and 2 bases from J, with 12 bases between.

This clonotype was observed at least ten times. The chain combines TRBV11-2 with TRBJ2-5; D is uncertain. The CDR3 runs 11 residues. Germline assignment: CDR1 SGHAT and CDR2 FQNNGV. Trimming took 6 bases from V and 5 from J, leaving 7 bases between them. CDR3: CASRMGETQYF. The CDR3 nucleotides are TGTGCCAGCAGGATGGGGGAGACCCAGTACTTC.